Presented here are 15 T cell receptor beta chains from one specimen sequenced in a study of blood T cell repertoires in COVID-19. Profiled with immunoSEQ multiplex PCR; TCRdb holds only in-frame clones, not every one. The sample includes approximately 120,000 clones, around 86% of them seen just once. Specimen: peripheral blood. The receptors stem from a man at least 80 years old with active or convalescent COVID-19.

The chain couples TRBV18 to TRBJ1-4, with D unresolved. This CDR3 has 14 amino acids. In germline, CDR1 is KGHSH, CDR2 LQKENI. V lost 2 bases, J lost 7 bases, and 11 bases lay in between. The CDR3 DNA reads as TGTGCCAGCTCACCAGACAAGGCAGGTGAAAAACTGTTTTTT. Residues: CASSPDKAGEKLFF.

CDR3 nucleotides: TGTGCCAGCTCACCACCGACTAGCGGGTACCCAATCCAAGAGACCCAGTACTTC. As protein: CASSPPTSGYPIQETQYF. V and J are TRBV18 and TRBJ2-5; 10 bases are shared with TRBD2. Trimming cost V 0 bases and J 1 base; bases outside gene matches: 8. Germline assignment: CDR1 KGHSH and CDR2 LQKENI. This CDR3 region has 18 residues.

The genes are TRBV2 and TRBJ2-5, with D perhaps TRBD2 (6 bases). Germline V gives CDR1 SNHLY, CDR2 FYNNEI. The CDR3 runs 12 residues. V was cut by 3 bases and J by 5 bases, with 7 bases left in between. The CDR3 sequence is CASSESGETQYF. The DNA of the CDR3 is TGTGCCAGCAGTGAGAGCGGGGAGACCCAGTACTTC.

By frequency in the sample, this clone is medium-sized. The chain combines TRBV7-3 with TRBJ1-2, with D unresolved. Trimming stripped 5 bases from V and 4 bases from J, with 11 bases between. Germline lookup yields CDR1 SGHTA and CDR2 FQGTGA. The CDR3 extends over 13 amino acids. The CDR3: CASSAGLGYGYTF. The CDR3, as DNA: TGTGCCAGCAGCGCGGGCCTGGGCTATGGCTACACCTTC.

The genes are TRBV5-6 and TRBJ2-5; tentatively, D is TRBD2 (5 bases). This CDR3 is built from 15 residues. Germline loops: CDR1 SGHDT, CDR2 YYEEEE. Trimming took off 5 bases at V and 5 bases at J, with 19 bases between the two ends. The CDR3 DNA is TGTGCCAGCAGTCCTCTCGCGGGCGGGCGCGAGACCCAGTACTTC. Its protein product is CASSPLAGGRETQYF.

The V gene is TRBV21-1, the J gene TRBJ2-1; no DNA check was done on the table's D call, TRBD2. TRBV21-1 is classified as a pseudogene. This CDR3 contains 15 residues. The CDR3 region has the DNA TGTGCCAGCAAATTAGCGGGAGGCCTCTACAATGAGCAGTTCTTC. Its translation is CASKLAGGLYNEQFF.

The rearrangement uses TRBV28 and TRBJ1-2; 8 nucleotides match TRBD1. Per the germline V gene, CDR1 is MDHEN and CDR2 is SYDVKM. V was pared by 6 bases and J by 7 bases, with 13 bases of the junction left unmatched. The CDR3 consists of 15 residues. CDR3 coding DNA: TGTGCCAGCAGGTCGCAGGGGGCAAGGTTGGGTGGCTACACCTTC. Its protein is CASRSQGARLGGYTF.

The V call is TRBV27, the J call TRBJ2-7, with 8 positions matching TRBD2. The CDR3 consists of 15 residues. CDR1 and CDR2 from the germline V gene are MNHEY and SMNVEV (reference sequence). Unmatched junction bases numbered 12, after V lost 2 bases and J lost 9 bases. In DNA, the CDR3 is TGTGCCAGCAGTTTAACTGCCGGGACTAGACCTCCGCAGTACTTC. This translates into CASSLTAGTRPPQYF.

The rearrangement links TRBV23-1 to TRBJ2-2, with 8 bases that match TRBD1. TRBV23-1 is designated an ORF whose function remains uncertain. Losses at the gene ends were 7 bases for V and 0 bases for J; bases not matched to a gene: 4. This CDR3 has 15 residues. This chain's CDR3 is CASNRDRSNTGELFF. The CDR3 DNA follows: TGCGCCAGCAACCGGGACAGGTCGAACACCGGGGAGCTGTTTTTT.

V and J are TRBV15 and TRBJ1-3, with 8 bases that match TRBD1. There are 15 residues in the CDR3. Germline-derived CDR1 and CDR2 are LNHNV and YYDKDF (reference sequence). V was pared by 1 base and J by 6 bases, with 5 bases of the junction left unmatched. The CDR3 loop is CATSRVVQGANTIYF. DNA for the CDR3: TGTGCCACCAGCAGAGTGGTCCAGGGGGCAAACACCATATATTTT.

V usage is TRBV4-2 and J usage is TRBJ1-1, with D unresolved. There are 15 residues in the CDR3. Between the trimmed V and J ends, which lost 4 bases and 0 bases, there was a span of 12 bases. CDR1 and CDR2 from the germline V gene are LGHNA and YNFKEQ. This chain's CDR3 is CASSPPGYMNTEAFF. The CDR3 DNA follows: TGTGCCAGCAGCCCACCGGGGTATATGAACACTGAAGCTTTCTTT.

This chain links TRBV7-2 with TRBJ1-6; 10 bases fit TRBD1. This CDR3 is built from 18 residues. V was pared by 3 bases and J by 6 bases, with 11 bases of the junction left unmatched. Germline-derived CDR1 and CDR2 are SGHTA and FQGNSA. The CDR3 is CASSLRDRGRPGNSPLHF. The CDR3 region has the DNA TGTGCCAGCAGCTTGAGGGACAGGGGACGTCCTGGTAATTCACCCCTCCACTTT.

The chain couples TRBV7-2 to TRBJ1-3, with 9 bases identical to TRBD1. V was clipped by 2 bases and J by 4 bases; unmatched bases: 6. The CDR3 contains 16 residues. Germline-derived CDR1 and CDR2 are SGHTA and FQGNSA. CDR3 sequence: CASSLLNRGLGNTIYF. CDR3 nucleotides: TGTGCCAGCAGCTTACTTAACAGGGGGCTGGGAAACACCATATATTTT.

The chain uses TRBV12-3 or TRBV12-4 and TRBJ1-1, with D tentatively TRBD1 (5 bases). There are 12 residues in the CDR3. V was cut by 10 bases and J by 4 bases, with 13 bases left in between. The CDR3 nucleotides are TGTGCCACGACCAGGGAAATCACTGAAGCTTTCTTT. It translates to CATTREITEAFF.

The chain joins TRBV10-3 to TRBJ1-1; no definite D call. V lost 2 bases to trimming and J lost 3 bases, with 7 bases between them. Germline values: CDR1 ENHRY, CDR2 SYGVKD. CDR3 length equals 13 residues. The CDR3 loop is CAISEQDYTEAFF. As DNA, the CDR3 is TGTGCCATCAGTGAGCAGGATTACACTGAAGCTTTCTTT.